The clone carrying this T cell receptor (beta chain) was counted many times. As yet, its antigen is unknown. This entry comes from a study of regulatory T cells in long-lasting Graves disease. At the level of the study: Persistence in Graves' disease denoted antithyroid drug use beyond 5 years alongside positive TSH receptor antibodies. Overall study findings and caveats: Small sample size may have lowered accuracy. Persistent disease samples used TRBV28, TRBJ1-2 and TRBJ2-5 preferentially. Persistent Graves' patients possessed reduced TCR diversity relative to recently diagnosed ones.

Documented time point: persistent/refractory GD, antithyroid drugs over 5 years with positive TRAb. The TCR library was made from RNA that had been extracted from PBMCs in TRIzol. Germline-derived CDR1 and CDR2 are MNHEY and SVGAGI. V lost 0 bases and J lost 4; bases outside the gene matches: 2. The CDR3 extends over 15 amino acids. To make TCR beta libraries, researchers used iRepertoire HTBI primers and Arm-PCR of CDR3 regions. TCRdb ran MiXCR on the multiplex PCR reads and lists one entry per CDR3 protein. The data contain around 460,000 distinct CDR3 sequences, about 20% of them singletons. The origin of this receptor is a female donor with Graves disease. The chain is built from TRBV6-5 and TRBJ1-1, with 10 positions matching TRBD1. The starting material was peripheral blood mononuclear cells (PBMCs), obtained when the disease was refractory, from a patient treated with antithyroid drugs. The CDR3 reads CASSYSWTGGTEAFF. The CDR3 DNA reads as TGTGCCAGCAGTTACTCGTGGACAGGGGGCACTGAAGCTTTCTTT.